This TCR beta chain comes out of a study of response to subunit inactivated influenza vaccine. From the RT-PCR reads, TCRdb called clonotypes with MiXCR, one entry per CDR3 protein. This table holds hundreds of thousands of distinct CDR3 sequences, around 11% found once. The CDR3 is 14 residues long. With 5 bases removed from V and 3 bases from J, the gap between germline ends came to 13 bases. CDR1 is MDHEN and CDR2 is SYDVKM in the germline V gene. The same sample was also studied in work on T cells expressing NK-cell markers. That source adds: For TCR beta, cDNA was produced by 5'RACE template switching with UMIs. The dominant NKG2C+ clonotypes represented roughly 1.0-7.5% of CD8+ T cells in several donors.

This sequence originates from a middle-aged man who received an inactivated influenza vaccine. J is TRBJ1-2 and V is TRBV28, with D uncertain. The sequenced sample was PBMCs from blood, obtained on the day of vaccination. The CDR3 spells CASSPWEQYYGYTF. CDR3 in DNA: TGTGCCAGCAGTCCTTGGGAGCAGTACTATGGCTACACCTTC.